This section outlines one TCR beta chain sequence together with its context. From germline, CDR1 is SGHDN and CDR2 FVKESK. This CDR3 is built from 18 residues. V was pared by 1 base and J by 0 bases, with 13 bases between. The data belong to a study of beta chain features in type 1 diabetes. Every isolated RNA sample was fully reverse transcribed, so sequencing captured expressed TCRB transcripts. Assay: immunoSEQ multiplex PCR; the TCRdb copy retains only in-frame clones and omits some. The table lists approximately 330,000 clones, 8% to 13% of them singletons, with around 0.015% in the top ten. The TCR comes from a woman in her 30s in good health. Material for sequencing was naive CD4+ T cells from blood. This sequence joins TRBV14 and TRBJ2-6, with a possible D match to TRBD1 (5 bases). The CDR3 here is CASSQALGRGSGANVLTF. CDR3 bases: TGTGCCAGCAGCCAAGCCCTCGGTAGGGGCTCTGGGGCCAACGTCCTGACTTTC. The full variable domain, rest sourced from reference TRBV14 and TRBJ2-6, is EAGVTQFPSHSVIEKGQTVTLRCDPISGHDNLYWYRRVMGKEIKFLLHFVKESKQDESGMPNNRFLAERTGGTYSTLKVQPAELEDSGVYFCASSQALGRGSGANVLTFGAGSRLTVL.